A selection of T cell receptor beta chains follows, all from one sample in a study of shared clonotypes between healthy human individuals. Libraries were prepared by immunoSEQ multiplex PCR; TCRdb keeps only in-frame clonotypes and omits some of them. The sample has 2 million or so clones; approximately 94% are singletons. Sequencing was carried out using naive CD8+ T cells sorted from blood. These receptors were collected from a young man in good health. Each CDR3 is given with its conserved first and last residue. D genes are given only for firm matches. Size is omitted from some rows. Given values are once, few, many or a class for expanded clones.

clone_size	v_call	j_call	d_call	cdr3_aa	cdr3_nt
-	TRBV5-4	TRBJ2-3	TRBD2	CAKSASGSTDTQYF	TGTGCCAAATCGGCTAGCGGGAGCACAGATACGCAGTATTTT
-	TRBV28	TRBJ2-3	-	CASSYLGMEDTQYF	TGTGCCAGCAGTTATTTGGGGATGGAAGATACGCAGTATTTT
-	TRBV15	TRBJ1-2	-	CATSRDADNYGYTF	TGTGCCACCAGCAGAGATGCGGATAACTATGGCTACACCTTC
-	TRBV5-6	TRBJ2-7	-	CASSSTDSSYEQYF	TGTGCCAGCAGCTCGACAGATAGCTCCTACGAGCAGTACTTC
-	TRBV5-1	TRBJ2-7	TRBD1	CASSLTTGGYEQYF	TGCGCCAGCAGCTTAACGACAGGGGGCTACGAGCAGTACTTC
once	TRBV6-5	TRBJ2-7	TRBD1	CASSRTGEGYEQYF	TGTGCCAGCAGCAGGACAGGGGAGGGGTACGAGCAGTACTTC
-	TRBV7-9	TRBJ2-5	-	CASSSAKREAETQYF	TGTGCCAGCAGCTCCGCTAAAAGGGAAGCGGAGACCCAGTACTTC
-	TRBV13	TRBJ2-2	-	CASSDGLSEVAGELFF	TGTGCCAGCAGCGACGGACTATCTGAGGTCGCCGGGGAGCTGTTTTTT
once	TRBV4-1	TRBJ1-5	-	CASSQGLNQPQHF	TGCGCCAGCAGCCAGGGACTTAATCAGCCCCAGCATTTT
-	TRBV4-3	TRBJ2-7	TRBD2	CASSYGTSGTYEQYF	TGCGCCAGCAGCTATGGGACTAGCGGTACCTACGAGCAGTACTTC
-	TRBV29-1	TRBJ2-1	-	CSVEQAFNNEQFF	TGCAGCGTTGAGCAGGCGTTCAACAATGAGCAGTTCTTC
few	TRBV4-1	TRBJ2-7	-	CASSPTGTYEQYF	TGCGCCAGCAGCCCCACAGGGACCTACGAGCAGTACTTC
-	TRBV29-1	TRBJ2-7	TRBD2	CSVLLAGGEQYF	TGCAGCGTTTTGCTAGCGGGAGGCGAGCAGTACTTC
-	TRBV29-1	TRBJ2-2	TRBD1	CSVELIDRGFANTGELFF	TGCAGCGTTGAATTGATCGACAGGGGTTTCGCGAACACCGGGGAGCTGTTTTTT
-	TRBV4-2	TRBJ1-1	-	CASSQDSQAGGRAFF	TGTGCCAGCAGCCAAGATTCACAGGCTGGAGGAAGGGCTTTCTTT
-	TRBV2	TRBJ2-7	-	CASGMGVYEQYF	TGTGCCAGCGGGATGGGGGTCTACGAGCAGTACTTC
-	TRBV18	TRBJ1-1	-	CASSPESNTEAFF	TGTGCCAGCTCACCAGAATCGAACACTGAAGCTTTCTTT
-	TRBV15	TRBJ2-1	TRBD2	CATSRAGGPGNEQFF	TGTGCCACCAGCAGAGCGGGAGGGCCGGGGAATGAGCAGTTCTTC
-	TRBV21-1	TRBJ1-1	-	CASSPVGSMNTEAFF	TGTGCCAGCAGCCCGGTGGGGTCAATGAACACTGAAGCTTTCTTT
-	TRBV5-6	TRBJ2-3	-	CASSWGPEADTQYF	TGTGCCAGCAGCTGGGGGCCAGAGGCAGATACGCAGTATTTT
-	TRBV10-3	TRBJ2-7	TRBD1	CAISPPTGADEQYF	TGTGCCATCAGCCCCCCGACAGGGGCAGACGAGCAGTACTTC
once	TRBV9	TRBJ2-1	-	CASSPAIVTLDEQFF	TGTGCCAGCAGCCCAGCTATTGTGACTCTTGATGAGCAGTTCTTC